Listed here are 26 T cell receptor beta chains from one sample, sequenced in a study of blood T cell repertoires in COVID-19. Assay used: immunoSEQ multiplex PCR; TCRdb lists only in-frame clones, some missing. Among some 670,000 clones, 85% to 90% were seen once, and the ten largest hold under 0.3%. Material for sequencing was peripheral blood. The receptors here all came from a woman under 30 with acute or convalescent COVID-19.

The genes are TRBV2 and TRBJ1-2; the D is unclear. V was cut by 6 bases and J by 10 bases, with 15 bases left in between. The CDR3 has 12 residues. Per the germline V gene, CDR1 is SNHLY and CDR2 is FYNNEI. This CDR3 is CASRDTLLVYTF. CDR3 sequence (DNA): TGTGCCAGCAGAGACACTCTTCTGGTCTACACCTTC.

This sequence joins TRBV5-5 and TRBJ1-1, with D hard to call. CDR1 SGHKS and CDR2 YYEKEE come from the germline V gene (reference sequence). The CDR3 spans 14 residues. Deletions cut 1 base from V and 1 base from J, with 8 bases between. CDR3 protein: CASSLLQTNTEAFF. CDR3 nucleotide sequence: TGTGCCAGCAGCTTGTTACAAACGAACACTGAAGCTTTCTTT.

Regarding this clone: Distinct nucleotide sequences in the sample also encode this CDR3. The J gene is TRBJ1-1, the V gene TRBV6-2 or TRBV6-3; D unclear. Looked up from germline, CDR1 is MNHEY and CDR2 is SVGEGT. V was shortened by 2 bases and J by 5 bases, with 9 bases between the two germline ends. There are 13 residues in the CDR3. The CDR3 DNA sequence: TGTGCCAGCAGTTACCTGGGGAGAACTGAAGCTTTCTTT. Its translation: CASSYLGRTEAFF.

This chain connects TRBV29-1 to TRBJ2-7, with TRBD1 matching 9 bases. This CDR3 is built from 13 residues. Germline CDR1 SQVTM, CDR2 ANQGSEA. J was trimmed by 6 bases and V by 6 bases; bases with no gene match: 9. The CDR3 protein is CSVPAGTGPEQYF. DNA of the CDR3: TGCAGCGTCCCCGCCGGGACAGGGCCCGAGCAGTACTTC.

The chain couples TRBV5-1 to TRBJ2-1; 13 bases are a match to TRBD2. Unmatched junction bases numbered 6, after V lost 4 bases and J lost 5 bases. The CDR3 runs to 16 residues. Germline V gives CDR1 SGHRS, CDR2 YFSETQ. CDR3 nucleotide sequence: TGCGCCAGCAGCGCGGGACTAGCGGGGTGGGACAATGAGCAGTTCTTC. Protein product: CASSAGLAGWDNEQFF.

The chain recombines TRBV6-5 with TRBJ1-2, with D possibly TRBD1 on 6 matching bases. The CDR3 extends over 14 amino acids. Looked up from germline, CDR1 is MNHEY and CDR2 is SVGAGI. The ends were cut back, 5 bases at V and 3 bases at J, with 13 bases in the middle. CDR3 coding DNA: TGTGCCAGCAGTACCCCGGGACAACACTATGGCTACACCTTC. Amino acids: CASSTPGQHYGYTF.

The count of this clone is one. The chain joins TRBV11-2 to TRBJ2-7; D remains ambiguous. The germline V gene has CDR1 SGHAT and CDR2 FQNNGV. V lost 5 bases and J 0 bases, leaving 2 bases between the germline ends. This CDR3 comprises 11 residues. CDR3 amino acids: CASSRSYEQYF. CDR3 nucleotides: TGTGCCAGCAGCCGCTCCTACGAGCAGTACTTC.

The chain is built from TRBV5-6 and TRBJ1-4; D possibly corresponds to TRBD1 (5 bases). Trimming took 0 bases from V and 4 from J, leaving 13 bases between them. This CDR3 comprises 16 residues. Germline CDR1 SGHDT, CDR2 YYEEEE. CDR3 region: CASSLANTGLNEKLFF. In nucleotides, the CDR3 is TGTGCCAGCAGCTTGGCCAACACGGGACTTAATGAAAAACTGTTTTTT.

Only a few counts were recorded for this clone. The chain carries TRBV5-1 and TRBJ1-6; no definite D call. The CDR3 runs to 15 residues. Germline assignment: CDR1 SGHRS and CDR2 YFSETQ. V lost 2 bases and J lost 7, with 13 bases in between. Written as DNA, the CDR3 is TGCGCCAGCAGCTTACAGACCATTAAAAATTCACCCCTCCACTTT. It translates to CASSLQTIKNSPLHF.

The J gene is TRBJ2-1, the V gene TRBV24-1; D perhaps matches TRBD1 (6 bases). Germline CDR1 reads KGHDR; CDR2 reads SFDVKD. V lost 9 bases, J lost 6 bases, and 17 bases lay in between. The CDR3 extends over 14 amino acids. The CDR3 loop is CATRDNDGGNEQFF. The CDR3 DNA reads TGTGCCACCCGGGACAATGATGGGGGCAATGAGCAGTTCTTC.

This clone was counted once. This chain connects TRBV19 to TRBJ2-1, with D unresolved. Germline assignment: CDR1 LNHDA and CDR2 SQIVND (reference sequence). The V end was cut by 8 bases, the J end by 5 bases, with 7 bases between. There are 11 residues in the CDR3. The CDR3 spells CASSADNEQFF. The CDR3 nucleotides read TGTGCCAGTTCGGCGGACAATGAGCAGTTCTTC.

The V gene is TRBV19, the J gene TRBJ1-2, with TRBD1 matching 8 bases. CDR3 length: 13 residues. Germline V gene sequence: CDR1 LNHDA, CDR2 SQIVND (reference sequence). Trimming cost V 5 bases and J 5 bases; bases outside gene matches: 4. The CDR3 spells CASSPRQGYGYTF. The CDR3 region has the DNA TGTGCCAGTAGTCCTCGACAGGGGTATGGCTACACCTTC.

The rearrangement uses TRBV6-5 and TRBJ1-1; 9 nucleotides match TRBD1. The CDR3 spans 14 residues. Germline lookup yields CDR1 MNHEY and CDR2 SVGAGI. The V gene end was trimmed by 7 bases and the J gene end by 5 bases; junction bases not matched to a gene: 8. The chain's CDR3 is CASKIGTGWTEAFF. DNA of the CDR3: TGTGCCAGCAAGATTGGGACAGGGTGGACTGAAGCTTTCTTT.

V is TRBV14 and J is TRBJ1-1; 7 bases line up with TRBD1. Germline loops: CDR1 SGHDN, CDR2 FVKESK. J was trimmed by 11 bases and V by 7 bases; bases with no gene match: 16. This CDR3 is built from 14 residues. The CDR3 nucleotides are TGTGCCAGCACCGTGGGGACAGATGGTTGGCAGGCTTTCTTT. Translating it yields CASTVGTDGWQAFF.

V usage is TRBV5-1 and J usage is TRBJ2-2, with TRBD1 as a possible D gene (6 bases). The CDR3 runs to 15 residues. Per germline, CDR1 SGHRS and CDR2 YFSETQ. The V end was cut by 6 bases, the J end by 0 bases, with 12 bases between. The CDR3 DNA reads TGCGCCAGCACCCTGGGGGCCTCGAACACCGGGGAGCTGTTTTTT. The encoded protein is CASTLGASNTGELFF.

The gene calls are TRBV9 and TRBJ1-4; TRBD1 matches 10 bases. Per the germline V gene, CDR1 is SGDLS and CDR2 is YYNGEE. The J segment lost 6 bases and the V segment lost 4 bases, leaving 9 bases of the junction unmatched. The CDR3 is 16 residues long. The CDR3 nucleotides read TGTGCCAGCAGCTCTTCGCCCGGGACAGGGGATGAAAAACTGTTTTTT. Its translation is CASSSSPGTGDEKLFF.

This chain links TRBV7-9 with TRBJ2-3; D is perhaps TRBD2 (5 bases). Germline V gene data show CDR1 as SEHNR and CDR2 as FQNEAQ (reference sequence). The V end was cut by 4 bases, the J end by 9 bases, with 8 bases between. This CDR3 has 11 amino acids. This chain's CDR3 is CASSSPGTQYF. CDR3 nucleotide sequence: TGTGCCAGCAGCTCCCCGGGGACGCAGTATTTT. Filled out from reference TRBV7-9 and TRBJ2-3, the complete variable domain reads DTGVSQNPRHKITKRGQNVTFRCDPISEHNRLYWYRQTLGQGPEFLTYFQNEAQLEKSRLLSDRFSAERPKGSFSTLEIQRTEQGDSAMYLCASSSPGTQYFGPGTRLTVL.

The chain uses TRBV9 and TRBJ2-7; TRBD2 matches at 11 bases. The J segment lost 0 bases and the V segment lost 4 bases, leaving 15 bases of the junction unmatched. The CDR3 has 19 amino acids. Germline lookup yields CDR1 SGDLS and CDR2 YYNGEE. The CDR3: CASSPTLAGATINSYEQYF. CDR3 nucleotide sequence: TGTGCCAGCAGCCCGACACTAGCGGGGGCTACCATAAACTCCTACGAGCAGTACTTC.

The J gene is TRBJ2-1, the V gene TRBV7-2; maybe TRBD1 (6 bases). V was clipped by 4 bases and J by 0 bases, with 22 bases between them. Looked up from germline, CDR1 is SGHTA and CDR2 is FQGNSA. The CDR3 extends over 19 amino acids. DNA for the CDR3: TGTGCCAGCAGCTCCCTCCCAGGGGCCATTAGGAGCTCCTACAATGAGCAGTTCTTC. This translates into CASSSLPGAIRSSYNEQFF.

The chain combines TRBV20-1 with TRBJ1-5; possibly TRBD1 for D (5 bases). This CDR3 has 11 amino acids. The germline V gene has CDR1 DFQATT and CDR2 SNEGSKA (reference sequence). For the CDR3, the DNA is TGCATGAGACAGCTTAATCAGCCCCAGCATTTT. This codes for CMRQLNQPQHF.

The gene calls are TRBV18 and TRBJ2-3; unclear D gene. V lost 8 bases and J lost 4, with 13 bases in between. The germline V gene has CDR1 KGHSH and CDR2 LQKENI. This CDR3 is built from 13 residues. In DNA form, the CDR3 reads TGTGCCAGCAGACTCGTCCGGGCAGATACGCAGTATTTT. This gives the protein CASRLVRADTQYF.

The V gene is TRBV3-1 (or the pseudogene TRBV3-2), the J gene TRBJ1-2; the D gene is possibly TRBD1 (6 bases). Trimming stripped 4 bases from V and 2 bases from J, with 11 bases between. The V gene's germline CDR1 is LGHDT and CDR2 YNNKEL (reference sequence). This CDR3 has 14 residues. The CDR3 region is CASSRTERNYGYTF. In DNA form, the CDR3 reads TGTGCCAGCAGCCGGACAGAGCGAAACTATGGCTACACCTTC.

Worth noting for this clone: The sample has other DNA sequences that encode this CDR3 too. The rearrangement links TRBV3-1 (or the pseudogene TRBV3-2) to TRBJ2-1; D is uncertain. The germline gives CDR1 LGHDT, CDR2 YNNKEL (reference sequence). V gave up 1 base and J gave up 9 bases, with 7 bases separating them. The CDR3 spans 12 residues. CDR3 region: CASSQVGGEQFF. CDR3 DNA: TGTGCCAGCAGCCAAGTTGGCGGTGAGCAGTTCTTC.

The chain carries TRBV7-2 and TRBJ1-1; 7 bases map to TRBD1. J was trimmed by 3 bases and V by 1 base; bases with no gene match: 5. CDR3 length: 15 residues. Germline assignment: CDR1 SGHTA and CDR2 FQGNSA. In DNA form, the CDR3 reads TGTGCCAGCAGCTTAGAAGGGGGCGGCTACACTGAAGCTTTCTTT. It encodes CASSLEGGGYTEAFF.

The chain combines TRBV7-3 with TRBJ1-2, with a weak D call TRBD1 (5 bases). The CDR3 extends over 14 amino acids. V was shortened by 3 bases and J by 6 bases, with 14 bases between the two germline ends. Per germline, CDR1 SGHTA and CDR2 FQGTGA. This chain's CDR3 is CASSFAGGRDGYTF. In DNA form, the CDR3 reads TGTGCCAGCAGCTTCGCGGGGGGAAGGGATGGCTACACCTTC.

The chain links TRBV6-5 to TRBJ1-1, with a tentative D call TRBD1 (5 bases). The V gene lost 9 bases and the J gene lost 4 bases, with 18 bases spanning the gap. The CDR3 spans 14 residues. The germline V gene encodes CDR1 MNHEY and CDR2 SVGAGI. The CDR3, as DNA: TGTGCCAGTACTGCGGGGGGTTTGAGCACTGAAGCTTTCTTT. It translates to CASTAGGLSTEAFF.